A single sample gave rise to the 20 T cell receptor beta chains below, sequenced in a study of beta chain features in type 1 diabetes (dated by TCRdb to the late 2010s). Library preparation was by the immunoSEQ multiplex PCR assay. The entire isolated RNA was reverse transcribed using the High Capacity cDNA Reverse Transcription Kit, and thus expressed TCRB transcripts were sequenced. In its TCRdb copy, this immuneACCESS table keeps in-frame sequences only and misses some clones. Where compared with another copy, unresolved V genes explain less than half of these, and the others have no known cause. This sample comprises approximately 160,000 clones, 7.5% to 10% of them detected only once. The ten largest clones take up 2% to 3% of the sample. Sequencing was carried out using central memory CD4+ T cells from blood. These receptors were taken from a woman aged 18-35 years in good health.

This clone was seen only a few times. The V gene is TRBV29-1, the J gene TRBJ2-7; D is perhaps TRBD1 (5 bases). The germline gives CDR1 SQVTM, CDR2 ANQGSEA. The V end was cut by 4 bases, the J end by 4 bases, with 17 bases between. The CDR3 contains 14 residues. In DNA form, the CDR3 reads TGCAGCGTTGCTAGGCAGGGTCGTAAATACGAGCAGTACTTC. It encodes CSVARQGRKYEQYF.

This clone was observed a few times. The rearrangement links TRBV6-1 to TRBJ1-1, with 9 nucleotides matching TRBD1. CDR1 is MNHNS, CDR2 SASEGT, per germline. V gave up 4 bases and J gave up 10 bases; unmatched junction bases: 10. There are 14 residues in the CDR3. CDR3 in DNA: TGTGCCAGCAGTGTTGGGGGACAGGGAATTGGAGCTTTCTTT. Translating gives CASSVGGQGIGAFF.

This clone was picked up many times. The chain has TRBV6-1 and TRBJ2-2; TRBD2 aligns across 9 bases. There are 15 residues in the CDR3. Looked up from germline, CDR1 is MNHNS and CDR2 is SASEGT. Unmatched junction bases numbered 3, after V lost 3 bases and J lost 4 bases. CDR3 protein: CASSEGTSITGELFF. The CDR3 region has the DNA TGTGCCAGCAGTGAGGGGACTAGCATCACCGGGGAGCTGTTTTTT.

The V call is TRBV10-3, the J call TRBJ2-1; 8 nucleotides agree with TRBD1. V lost 7 bases and J lost 13; bases outside the gene matches: 15. Germline CDR1 is ENHRY and CDR2 is SYGVKD. The length of the CDR3 is 14 residues. Here the CDR3 reads CAITERNLQGGQFF. CDR3 DNA sequence: TGTGCCATCACTGAACGGAACTTACAGGGGGGTCAGTTCTTC.

Points on this clone: Other DNA sequences within the sample encode an identical CDR3. This chain links TRBV9 with TRBJ2-3, with 12 bases that match TRBD2. There are 16 residues in the CDR3. The ends lost 4 bases at V and 2 bases at J; junction bases unmatched: 5. From germline, CDR1 is SGDLS and CDR2 YYNGEE. CDR3 protein: CASSFGLAGSTDTQYF. DNA for the CDR3: TGTGCCAGCAGCTTCGGACTAGCGGGGTCCACAGATACGCAGTATTTT.

This clone was seen a few times. The rearrangement joins TRBV2 to TRBJ1-6, with no clear D. This CDR3 region has 15 residues. CDR1 is SNHLY, CDR2 FYNNEI, per germline. The V end was cut by 7 bases, the J end by 7 bases, with 17 bases between. The CDR3 DNA follows: TGTGCCAGCACTTCTCGGGGAGGAATGAATTCACCCCTCCACTTT. Translation: CASTSRGGMNSPLHF.

The table lists this clone with a few counts. The gene calls are TRBV2 and TRBJ1-2; 7 bases are a match to TRBD1. In germline, CDR1 is SNHLY, CDR2 FYNNEI. The V and J ends lost 3 bases and 7 bases, in that order; junction bases with no gene match: 8. The length of the CDR3 is 14 residues. The CDR3: CASSDLPGTAGYTF. CDR3 sequence (DNA): TGTGCCAGCAGTGACCTTCCCGGGACAGCTGGCTACACCTTC.

This clone has at least ten counts. The chain carries TRBV7-2 and TRBJ2-1, with a weak D call TRBD2 (6 bases). CDR3 length: 12 residues. From germline, CDR1 is SGHTA and CDR2 FQGNSA. V dropped 0 bases and J dropped 9 bases, with 6 bases sitting between them. The CDR3 DNA is TGTGCCAGCAGCTTAGCGGGGGGTGAGCAGTTCTTC. As protein: CASSLAGGEQFF.

The V and J genes are TRBV7-9 and TRBJ1-3; no firm D call. Germline CDR1 reads SEHNR; CDR2 reads FQNEAQ (reference sequence). The V end lost 4 bases, the J end lost 2 bases, and 12 bases lay between the germline ends. The CDR3 is 15 residues long. Here the CDR3 reads CASSSGRRTGNTIYF. For the CDR3, the DNA is TGTGCCAGCAGCTCGGGGAGAAGAACTGGAAACACCATATATTTT.

This chain links TRBV5-1 with TRBJ2-1, with 7 bases lining up with TRBD2. Germline V CDR1 and CDR2: SGHRS, YFSETQ. The J segment lost 0 bases and the V segment lost 3 bases, leaving 6 bases of the junction unmatched. The CDR3 spans 16 residues. CDR3 DNA: TGCGCCAGCAGCTCCTTTGGCGGGAGCTCCTACAATGAGCAGTTCTTC. This sequence encodes CASSSFGGSSYNEQFF.

In its sample, this clone was seen a few times. This sequence joins TRBV18 and TRBJ1-2; 7 bases match TRBD1. CDR1 is KGHSH and CDR2 is LQKENI in the germline V gene. This CDR3 comprises 13 residues. The trim removed 6 bases at V and 4 bases at J, leaving 5 bases unmatched. CDR3 protein: CASSAGTAYGYTF. Here the CDR3 DNA reads TGTGCCAGCTCGGCCGGGACAGCCTATGGCTACACCTTC.

The genes are TRBV19 and TRBJ2-1, with 10 nucleotides matching TRBD2. V was pared by 10 bases and J by 8 bases, with 2 bases of the junction left unmatched. CDR1 and CDR2 from the germline V gene are LNHDA and SQIVND (reference sequence). This CDR3 region has 11 residues. The CDR3 spells CATGTSDEQFF. The CDR3 DNA reads TGTGCCACCGGGACTAGCGATGAGCAGTTCTTC.

This clone showed up just a few times. The chain recombines TRBV19 with TRBJ2-2; TRBD1 is a possible D gene (5 bases). Germline CDR1 is LNHDA and CDR2 is SQIVND (reference sequence). Trimming stripped 7 bases from V and 6 bases from J, with 21 bases between. CDR3 length: 16 residues. The CDR3 spells CASTVGAGRFAGELFF. The CDR3 DNA sequence: TGTGCCAGTACGGTTGGGGCAGGGCGATTCGCCGGGGAGCTGTTTTTT.

This clone was detected a few times. The chain carries TRBV9 and TRBJ2-1, with a tentative D call TRBD2 (6 bases). V was trimmed by 0 bases and J by 0 bases, leaving 10 bases between them. Germline CDR1 reads SGDLS; CDR2 reads YYNGEE. CDR3 size: 16 residues. As DNA, the CDR3 is TGTGCCAGCAGCGTAGTGACTAGTGGCTCCTACAATGAGCAGTTCTTC. Encoded protein: CASSVVTSGSYNEQFF.

As regards this clone: Other DNA sequences in this sample translate to the same CDR3. The chain couples TRBV30 to TRBJ1-5; D unclear. The germline gives CDR1 GTSNPN, CDR2 SVGIG (reference sequence). Trimming left V 0 bases short and J 0 bases short, with 3 bases between. The CDR3 is 13 residues long. DNA of the CDR3: TGTGCCTGGAGTGTGCGTAGCAATCAGCCCCAGCATTTT. This sequence encodes CAWSVRSNQPQHF. Drawing the rest from reference TRBV30 and TRBJ1-5, the complete variable domain is SQTIHQWPATLVQPVGSPLSLECTVEGTSNPNLYWYRQAAGRGLQLLFYSVGIGQISSEVPQNLSASRPQDRQFILSSKKLLLSDSGFYLCAWSVRSNQPQHFGDGTRLSIL.

This chain connects TRBV7-2 to TRBJ2-1, with 11 bases that match TRBD2. Germline CDR1 reads SGHTA; CDR2 reads FQGNSA. This CDR3 region has 15 residues. Trimming at V came to 4 bases and at J to 8 bases, leaving 7 bases not matched to a gene. This CDR3 reads CASSSSLAGADEQFF. CDR3 in DNA: TGTGCCAGCAGCTCCTCACTAGCGGGAGCTGATGAGCAGTTCTTC.

V is TRBV7-6 and J is TRBJ2-3; D uncertain. The CDR3 is 13 amino acids. The V end was cut by 5 bases, the J end by 4 bases, with 10 bases between. CDR1 is SGHVS and CDR2 is FNYEAQ in the germline V gene. The CDR3 here is CASSQSSADTQYF. The CDR3 DNA is TGTGCCAGCAGCCAATCTAGTGCAGATACGCAGTATTTT.

The genes are TRBV28 and TRBJ2-1, with D maybe TRBD2 (5 bases). From germline, CDR1 is MDHEN and CDR2 SYDVKM. V lost 5 bases and J 9 bases, leaving 20 bases between the germline ends. CDR3 length: 15 residues. Here the CDR3 reads CASSEMRAGLGEQFF. The CDR3 DNA follows: TGTGCCAGCAGTGAAATGAGGGCAGGATTAGGTGAGCAGTTCTTC. The variable domain in full, completed from reference TRBV28 and TRBJ2-1, reads DVKVTQSSRYLVKRTGEKVFLECVQDMDHENMFWYRQDPGLGLRLIYFSYDVKMKEKGDIPEGYSVSREKKERFSLILESASTNQTSMYLCASSEMRAGLGEQFFGPGTRLTVL.

The rearrangement uses TRBV20-1 and TRBJ2-1, with D possibly being TRBD2 (6 bases). This CDR3 has 11 amino acids. The V end lost 7 bases, the J end lost 8 bases, and 12 bases lay between the germline ends. Germline V lookup: CDR1 DFQATT, CDR2 SNEGSKA (reference sequence). This CDR3 is CSVRTNYEQFF. The CDR3 nucleotides read TGCAGTGTTAGGACTAACTATGAGCAGTTCTTC.

The chain employs TRBV19 and TRBJ2-7; 10 bases match TRBD1. V was pared by 5 bases and J by 6 bases, with 7 bases of the junction left unmatched. In germline, CDR1 is LNHDA, CDR2 SQIVND (reference sequence). The CDR3 totals 14 residues. CDR3 residues: CASSSGTGAGEQYF. The CDR3 DNA is TGTGCCAGTAGTTCAGGGACAGGGGCCGGCGAGCAGTACTTC.